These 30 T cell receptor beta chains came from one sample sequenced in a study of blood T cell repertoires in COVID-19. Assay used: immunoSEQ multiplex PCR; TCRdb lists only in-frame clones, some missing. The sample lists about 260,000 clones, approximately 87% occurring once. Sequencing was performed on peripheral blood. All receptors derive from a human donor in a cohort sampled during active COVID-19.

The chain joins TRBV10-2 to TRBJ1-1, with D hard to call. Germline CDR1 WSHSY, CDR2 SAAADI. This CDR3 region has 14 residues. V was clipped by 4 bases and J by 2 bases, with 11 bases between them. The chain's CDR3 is CASSGAELNTEAFF. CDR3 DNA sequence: TGCGCCAGCAGTGGCGCGGAGCTCAACACTGAAGCTTTCTTT.

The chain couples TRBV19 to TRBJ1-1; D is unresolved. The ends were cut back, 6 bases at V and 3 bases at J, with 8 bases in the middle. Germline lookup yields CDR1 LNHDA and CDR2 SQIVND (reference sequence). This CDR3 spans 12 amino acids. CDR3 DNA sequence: TGTGCCAGTAGGGTGGGAGACACTGAAGCTTTCTTT. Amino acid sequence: CASRVGDTEAFF.

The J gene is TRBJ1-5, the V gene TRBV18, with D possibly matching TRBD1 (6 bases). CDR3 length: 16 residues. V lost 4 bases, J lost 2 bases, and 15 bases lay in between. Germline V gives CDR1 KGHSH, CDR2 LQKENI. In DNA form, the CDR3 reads TGTGCCAGCTCACTTACTCCGGGACACGGCAATCAGCCCCAGCATTTT. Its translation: CASSLTPGHGNQPQHF.

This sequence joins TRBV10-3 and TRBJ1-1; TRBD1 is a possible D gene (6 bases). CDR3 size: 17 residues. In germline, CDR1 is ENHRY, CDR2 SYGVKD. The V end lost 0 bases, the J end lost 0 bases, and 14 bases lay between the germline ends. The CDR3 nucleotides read TGTGCCATCAGTGAGTCAGGGGGATCCCGTATGAACACTGAAGCTTTCTTT. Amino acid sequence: CAISESGGSRMNTEAFF.

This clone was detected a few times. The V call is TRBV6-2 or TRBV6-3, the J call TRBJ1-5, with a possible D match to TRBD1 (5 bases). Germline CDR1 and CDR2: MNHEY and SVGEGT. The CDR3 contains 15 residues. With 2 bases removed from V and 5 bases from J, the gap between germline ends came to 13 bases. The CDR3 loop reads CASSYPTVGDQPQHF. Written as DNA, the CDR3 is TGTGCCAGCAGTTACCCCACTGTAGGGGATCAGCCCCAGCATTTT.

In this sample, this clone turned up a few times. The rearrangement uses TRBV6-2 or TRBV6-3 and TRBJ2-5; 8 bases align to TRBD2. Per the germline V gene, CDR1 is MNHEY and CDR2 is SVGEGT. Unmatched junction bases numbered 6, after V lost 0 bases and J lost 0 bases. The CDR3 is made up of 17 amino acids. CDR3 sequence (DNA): TGTGCCAGCAGTTACTCGATGGCGCGGGGGGACCAAGAGACCCAGTACTTC. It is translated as CASSYSMARGDQETQYF.

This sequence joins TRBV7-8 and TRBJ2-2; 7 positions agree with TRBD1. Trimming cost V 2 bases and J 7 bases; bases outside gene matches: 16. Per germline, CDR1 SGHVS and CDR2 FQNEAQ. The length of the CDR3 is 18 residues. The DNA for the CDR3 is TGTGCCAGCAGCTTACTCGTGATGCCAGGGGGATTCCTCGGGGAGCTGTTTTTT. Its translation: CASSLLVMPGGFLGELFF. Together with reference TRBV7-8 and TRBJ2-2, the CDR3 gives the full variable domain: GAGVSQSPRYKVAKRGQDVALRCDPISGHVSLFWYQQALGQGPEFLTYFQNEAQLDKSGLPSDRFFAERPEGSVSTLKIQRTQQEDSAVYLCASSLLVMPGGFLGELFFGEGSRLTVL.

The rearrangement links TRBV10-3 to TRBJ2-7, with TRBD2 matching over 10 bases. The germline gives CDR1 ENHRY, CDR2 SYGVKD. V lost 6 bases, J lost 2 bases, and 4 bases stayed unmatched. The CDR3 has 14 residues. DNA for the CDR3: TGTGCCATCAGCCCTAGCGGGAGTACCTACGAGCAGTACTTC. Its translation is CAISPSGSTYEQYF.

CDR3 amino acids: CASSESRRGLRSDTQYF. As DNA, the CDR3 is TGTGCCAGCAGTGAATCACGCAGGGGGCTTAGGTCAGATACGCAGTATTTT. The V gene is TRBV6-1, the J gene TRBJ2-3; 8 nucleotides match TRBD1. The J segment lost 4 bases and the V segment lost 2 bases, leaving 11 bases of the junction unmatched. CDR3 size: 17 residues. Germline CDR1 reads MNHNS; CDR2 reads SASEGT.

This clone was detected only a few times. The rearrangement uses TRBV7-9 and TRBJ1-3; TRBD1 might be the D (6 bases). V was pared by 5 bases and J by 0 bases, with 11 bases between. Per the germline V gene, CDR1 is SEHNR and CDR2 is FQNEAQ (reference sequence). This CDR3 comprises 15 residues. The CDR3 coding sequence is TGTGCCAGCAGCCAGGGGCCCCCCTCTGGAAACACCATATATTTT. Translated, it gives CASSQGPPSGNTIYF.

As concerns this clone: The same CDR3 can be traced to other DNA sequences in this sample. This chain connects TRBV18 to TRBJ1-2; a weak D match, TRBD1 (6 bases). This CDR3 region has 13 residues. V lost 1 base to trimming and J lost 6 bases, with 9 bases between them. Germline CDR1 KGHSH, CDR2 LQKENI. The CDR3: CASSPRDTDGYTF. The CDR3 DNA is TGTGCCAGCTCACCACGGGACACAGATGGCTACACCTTC.

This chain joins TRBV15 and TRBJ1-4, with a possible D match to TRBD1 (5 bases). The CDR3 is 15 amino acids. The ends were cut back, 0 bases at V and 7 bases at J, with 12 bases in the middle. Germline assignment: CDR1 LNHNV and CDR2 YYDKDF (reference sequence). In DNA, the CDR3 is TGTGCCACCAGCAGAGAGACAGTCGTGAGTGAAAAACTGTTTTTT. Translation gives CATSRETVVSEKLFF.

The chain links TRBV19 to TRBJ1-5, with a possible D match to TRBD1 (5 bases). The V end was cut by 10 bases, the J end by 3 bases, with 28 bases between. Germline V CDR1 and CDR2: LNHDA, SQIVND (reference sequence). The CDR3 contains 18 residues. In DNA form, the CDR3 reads TGTGCCACTTCCCCGACGCCGGGTGGGACTACTTACAATCAGCCCCAGCATTTT. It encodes CATSPTPGGTTYNQPQHF.

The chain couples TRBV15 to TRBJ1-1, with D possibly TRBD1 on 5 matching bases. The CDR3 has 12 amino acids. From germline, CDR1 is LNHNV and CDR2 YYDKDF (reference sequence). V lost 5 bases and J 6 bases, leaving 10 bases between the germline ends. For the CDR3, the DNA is TGTGCCACCAGCGGGGGGGAGCCTGAAGCTTTCTTT. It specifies CATSGGEPEAFF.

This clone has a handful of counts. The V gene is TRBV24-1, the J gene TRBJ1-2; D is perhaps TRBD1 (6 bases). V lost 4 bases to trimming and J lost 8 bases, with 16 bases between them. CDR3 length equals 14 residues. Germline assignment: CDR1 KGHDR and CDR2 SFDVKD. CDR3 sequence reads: CATSDNRVIGGYTF. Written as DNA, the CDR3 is TGTGCCACCAGTGACAACAGGGTAATCGGGGGCTACACCTTC.

The CDR3 loop is CASRGWDTQYF. The CDR3 coding sequence is TGTGCCAGCAGGGGCTGGGATACGCAGTATTTT. The rearrangement links TRBV6-5 to TRBJ2-3, with unresolved D. Per germline, CDR1 MNHEY and CDR2 SVGAGI. CDR3 size: 11 residues. The V gene lost 6 bases and the J gene lost 6 bases, with 7 bases spanning the gap.

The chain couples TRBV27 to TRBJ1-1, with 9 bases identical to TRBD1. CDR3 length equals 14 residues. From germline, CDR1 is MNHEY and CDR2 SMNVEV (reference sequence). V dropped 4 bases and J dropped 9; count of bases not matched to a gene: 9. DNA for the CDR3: TGTGCCAGCAGTTCAAACAGGGGGCTCATACAAGCTTTCTTT. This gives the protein CASSSNRGLIQAFF.

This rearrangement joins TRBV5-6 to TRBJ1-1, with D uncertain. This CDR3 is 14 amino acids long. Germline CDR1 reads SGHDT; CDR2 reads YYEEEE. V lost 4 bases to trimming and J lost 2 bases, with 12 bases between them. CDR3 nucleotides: TGTGCCAGCAGCCCCGGAGTTTATAACACTGAAGCTTTCTTT. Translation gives CASSPGVYNTEAFF.

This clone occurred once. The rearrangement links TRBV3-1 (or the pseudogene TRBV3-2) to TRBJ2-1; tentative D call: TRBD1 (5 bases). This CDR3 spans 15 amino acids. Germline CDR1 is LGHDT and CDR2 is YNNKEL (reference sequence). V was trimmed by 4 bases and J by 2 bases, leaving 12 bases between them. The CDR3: CASSPSQVPYNEQFF. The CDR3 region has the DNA TGTGCCAGCAGCCCCTCACAGGTACCCTACAATGAGCAGTTCTTC.

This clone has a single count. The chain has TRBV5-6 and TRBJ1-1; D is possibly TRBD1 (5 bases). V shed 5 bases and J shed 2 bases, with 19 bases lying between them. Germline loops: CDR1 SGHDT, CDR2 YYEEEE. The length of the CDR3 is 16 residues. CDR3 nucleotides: TGTGCCAGCAGTCGGCGCGGCGGGGGTTCAAACACTGAAGCTTTCTTT. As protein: CASSRRGGGSNTEAFF.

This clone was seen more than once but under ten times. CDR3 sequence: CASRDRGNQPQHF. The CDR3 DNA reads as TGTGCCAGCAGGGACAGGGGCAATCAGCCCCAGCATTTT. The genes are TRBV2 and TRBJ1-5, with 8 bases fitting TRBD1. V was pared by 6 bases and J by 2 bases, with 0 bases of the junction left unmatched. The CDR3 runs 13 residues. Germline assignment: CDR1 SNHLY and CDR2 FYNNEI.

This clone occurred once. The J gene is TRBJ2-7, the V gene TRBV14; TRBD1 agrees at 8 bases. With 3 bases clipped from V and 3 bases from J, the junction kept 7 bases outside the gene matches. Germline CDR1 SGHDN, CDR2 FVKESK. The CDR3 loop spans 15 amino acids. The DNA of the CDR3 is TGTGCCAGCAGCCAGGCCGACAGGGGCCGCTACGAGCAGTACTTC. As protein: CASSQADRGRYEQYF.

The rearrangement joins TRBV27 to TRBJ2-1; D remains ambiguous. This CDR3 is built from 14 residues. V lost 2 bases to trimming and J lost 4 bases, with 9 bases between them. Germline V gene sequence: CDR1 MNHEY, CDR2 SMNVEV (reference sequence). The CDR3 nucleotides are TGTGCCAGCAGTTTAAGGTCCGGGTACAATGAGCAGTTCTTC. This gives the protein CASSLRSGYNEQFF.

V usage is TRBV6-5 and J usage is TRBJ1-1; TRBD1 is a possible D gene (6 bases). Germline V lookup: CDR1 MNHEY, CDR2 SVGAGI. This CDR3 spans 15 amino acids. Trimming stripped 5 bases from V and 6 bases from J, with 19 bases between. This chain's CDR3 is CASSPPTGPEAEAFF. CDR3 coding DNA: TGTGCCAGCAGTCCACCTACAGGGCCGGAGGCTGAAGCTTTCTTT.

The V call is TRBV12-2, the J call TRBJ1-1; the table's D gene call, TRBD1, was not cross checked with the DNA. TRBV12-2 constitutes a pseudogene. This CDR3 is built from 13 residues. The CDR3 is CASRLAGAAEAFF. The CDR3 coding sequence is TGTGCAAGTCGCTTAGCGGGGGCCGCTGAAGCTTTCTTT.

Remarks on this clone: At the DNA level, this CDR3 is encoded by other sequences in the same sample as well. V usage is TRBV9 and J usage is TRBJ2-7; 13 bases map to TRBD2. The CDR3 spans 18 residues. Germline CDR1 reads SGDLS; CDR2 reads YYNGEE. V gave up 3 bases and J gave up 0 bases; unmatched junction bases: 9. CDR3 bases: TGTGCCAGCAGCGCAGGGACTAGCGGGATTCAGAGCTCCTACGAGCAGTACTTC. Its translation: CASSAGTSGIQSSYEQYF.

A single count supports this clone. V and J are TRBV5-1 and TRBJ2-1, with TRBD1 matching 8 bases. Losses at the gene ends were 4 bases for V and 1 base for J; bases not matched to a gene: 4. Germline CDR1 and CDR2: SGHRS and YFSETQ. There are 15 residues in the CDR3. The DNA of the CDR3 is TGCGCCAGCAGCCACGGACAGGGTTCCTACAATGAGCAGTTCTTC. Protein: CASSHGQGSYNEQFF.

The CDR3 sequence: CASSLVAGYEQYF. The CDR3 DNA reads TGTGCCAGCAGTTTAGTAGCGGGGTACGAGCAGTACTTC. The chain has TRBV12-3 or TRBV12-4 and TRBJ2-7; 8 nucleotides line up with TRBD2. V was clipped by 1 base and J by 4 bases; unmatched bases: 0. The CDR3 is 13 residues long.

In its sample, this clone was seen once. The DNA of the CDR3 is TGTGCCAGCAGCTTCAGGACAGGGAGCACTGAAGCTTTCTTT. Protein product: CASSFRTGSTEAFF. The V gene is TRBV9, the J gene TRBJ1-1, with TRBD1 matching over 8 bases. Germline lookup yields CDR1 SGDLS and CDR2 YYNGEE. CDR3 length: 14 amino acids. V shed 4 bases and J 4 bases; nucleotides not matched to a gene: 6.

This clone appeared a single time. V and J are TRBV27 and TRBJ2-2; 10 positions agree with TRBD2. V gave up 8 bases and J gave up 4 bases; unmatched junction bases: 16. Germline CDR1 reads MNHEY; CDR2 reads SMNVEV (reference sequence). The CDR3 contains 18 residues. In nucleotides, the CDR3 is TGTGCCAGCCGGGGGAAAGCGGGAGGGCCCTCGAGCACCGGGGAGCTGTTTTTT. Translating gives CASRGKAGGPSSTGELFF.